Following are 17 T cell receptor beta chains from one sample sequenced in a study of neurological immune-mediated disorders. TCRdb itself ran the 5' RACE reads through MiXCR, one entry per CDR3 protein. Here the sample spans about 62,000 distinct CDR3 sequences, roughly 3.5% being singletons. The sample consisted of PBMCs. Every receptor here comes from a woman in her fifties or sixties with multiple sclerosis.

In this sample, this clonotype turned up many times. This chain uses TRBV7-2 with TRBJ2-5; D may be TRBD2 (6 bases). CDR1 and CDR2 from the germline V gene are SGHTA and FQGNSA. The length of the CDR3 is 15 residues. Trimming left V 1 base short and J 1 base short, with 10 bases between. The chain's CDR3 is CASSLGLAIQETQYF. In DNA, the CDR3 is TGTGCCAGCAGCTTAGGGCTAGCGATCCAAGAGACCCAGTACTTC.

This clonotype was seen ten or more times. The chain joins TRBV7-2 to TRBJ1-5, with D possibly TRBD1 on 5 matching bases. Germline V gene sequence: CDR1 SGHTA, CDR2 FQGNSA. The CDR3 totals 15 residues. The V end was cut by 5 bases, the J end by 4 bases, with 15 bases between. The CDR3 DNA reads as TGTGCCAGCAGCATCACACAGGTACCTAATCAGCCCCAGCATTTT. As protein: CASSITQVPNQPQHF.

This clonotype was detected ten times or more. The chain uses TRBV5-1 and TRBJ1-2; D perhaps matches TRBD1 (6 bases). There are 13 residues in the CDR3. Germline values: CDR1 SGHRS, CDR2 YFSETQ. Trimming took off 1 base at V and 6 bases at J, with 10 bases between the two ends. CDR3 in DNA: TGCGCCAGCAGCTTGTCCAGGGGTGATGGCTACACCTTC. It codes for CASSLSRGDGYTF.

This clonotype was counted ten times or more. The chain carries TRBV7-2 and TRBJ2-7; 15 bases agree with TRBD2. The CDR3 is made up of 15 amino acids. The V segment lost 5 bases and the J segment 5 bases; nucleotides outside the gene matches: 4. The germline V gene encodes CDR1 SGHTA and CDR2 FQGNSA. The CDR3 DNA follows: TGTGCCAGCAGCAGCAGGACTAGCGGGAGGGACGAGCAGTACTTC. Translation gives CASSSRTSGRDEQYF.

This clonotype was detected many times. The V and J genes are TRBV6-6 and TRBJ2-7; D is undetermined. Trimming stripped 7 bases from V and 3 bases from J, with 7 bases between. Germline V gene lookup returns CDR1 MNHNY and CDR2 SVGAGI (reference sequence). The CDR3 sequence is 11 residues long. CDR3 protein: CASTAGYEQYF. The CDR3 bases are TGTGCCAGCACAGCCGGCTACGAGCAGTACTTC.

This clonotype was detected many times. The chain has TRBV12-3 or TRBV12-4 and TRBJ1-3; 7 positions match TRBD1. Trimming took 5 bases from V and 5 from J; bases not matched to a gene: 3. CDR3 size: 13 residues. CDR3 sequence (DNA): TGTGCCAGCAGTCGGGACAGACGAAACACCATATATTTT. It codes for CASSRDRRNTIYF.

This clonotype was picked up many times. This sequence joins TRBV12-3 or TRBV12-4 and TRBJ1-2; weak D call: TRBD1 (5 bases). V was trimmed by 5 bases and J by 4 bases, leaving 14 bases between them. The CDR3 runs 14 residues. The CDR3 DNA is TGTGCCAGCAGTCCAATCGACAGTTTCTATGGCTACACCTTC. This gives the protein CASSPIDSFYGYTF.

This clonotype was seen only a few times. The chain uses TRBV5-1 and TRBJ2-5; 10 bases line up with TRBD2. This CDR3 contains 17 residues. Germline CDR1 and CDR2: SGHRS and YFSETQ. V was pared by 4 bases and J by 3 bases, with 12 bases of the junction left unmatched. The CDR3 DNA sequence: TGCGCCAGCAGCCTGGGGGGCTCTAGCGGGAGTAAAGAGACCCAGTACTTC. Amino acid sequence: CASSLGGSSGSKETQYF.

This clonotype was counted at least ten times. The V gene is TRBV20-1, the J gene TRBJ2-3; TRBD1 is a possible D gene (6 bases). The CDR3 is 15 residues long. V was clipped by 5 bases and J by 3 bases, with 18 bases between them. Germline V CDR1 and CDR2: DFQATT, SNEGSKA (reference sequence). The DNA of the CDR3 is TGCAGTGCTGGGGGCCCTTTGGGGACGACAGATACGCAGTATTTT. Residues: CSAGGPLGTTDTQYF.

This clonotype was observed at least ten times. The genes are TRBV7-3 and TRBJ2-1; TRBD2 is a possible D gene (5 bases). The ends were cut back, 5 bases at V and 0 bases at J, with 11 bases in the middle. Germline assignment: CDR1 SGHTA and CDR2 FQGTGA. CDR3 length equals 15 residues. The chain's CDR3 is CASSEGPVSYNEQFF. In DNA, the CDR3 is TGTGCCAGCAGCGAGGGCCCTGTCTCCTACAATGAGCAGTTCTTC.

This clonotype was found many times. The chain carries TRBV27 and TRBJ2-1; 13 bases fit TRBD2. The CDR3 totals 16 residues. Germline CDR1 is MNHEY and CDR2 is SMNVEV (reference sequence). The J segment lost 9 bases and the V segment lost 2 bases, leaving 7 bases of the junction unmatched. CDR3 nucleotides: TGTGCCAGCAGTTTACCACTAGCGGGAGGGCAGGGTGAGCAGTTCTTC. It translates to CASSLPLAGGQGEQFF.

This clonotype occurred a few times. One base away lies a much larger clone, so this may be a sequencing read error. The rearrangement links TRBV2 to TRBJ2-2; a possible D gene is TRBD2 (5 bases). Germline V gives CDR1 SNHLY, CDR2 FYNNEI. V lost 2 bases to trimming and J lost 8 bases, with 15 bases between them. CDR3 length: 15 amino acids. The CDR3 DNA follows: TGTGCCAGCAGTGAAACGGGAAAGGCTGTTGGGGAGCTGTTTTTT. Encoded protein: CASSETGKAVGELFF. The full variable domain, rest sourced from reference TRBV2 and TRBJ2-2, is EPEVTQTPSHQVTQMGQEVILRCVPISNHLYFYWYRQILGQKVEFLVSFYNNEISEKSEIFDDQFSVERPDGSNFTLKIRSTKLEDSAMYFCASSETGKAVGELFFGEGSRLTVL.

This clonotype was counted ten times or more. This rearrangement joins TRBV24-1 to TRBJ2-1, with 11 bases matching TRBD2. This CDR3 contains 16 residues. Trimming took 4 bases from V and 1 from J; bases not matched to a gene: 2. CDR1 is KGHDR, CDR2 SFDVKD, per germline. The CDR3 DNA reads as TGTGCCACCAGTGAGACTAGCGGGGCGTCCTACAATGAGCAGTTCTTC. Encoded protein: CATSETSGASYNEQFF.

This clonotype was found many times. The V gene is TRBV5-1, the J gene TRBJ2-1, with D unclear. V was clipped by 1 base and J by 6 bases, with 11 bases between them. The CDR3 contains 14 residues. Germline V gene lookup returns CDR1 SGHRS and CDR2 YFSETQ. CDR3 in DNA: TGCGCCAGCAGCTTGAGTCGGGTGGCCAATGAGCAGTTCTTC. Protein product: CASSLSRVANEQFF.

This clonotype was found many times. This chain joins TRBV5-6 and TRBJ2-5, with D maybe TRBD1 (6 bases). CDR1 SGHDT and CDR2 YYEEEE come from the germline V gene. The CDR3 length is 14 residues. Trimming stripped 5 bases from V and 1 base from J, with 12 bases between. The CDR3 nucleotides read TGTGCCAGCAGTCAAACAGGGTCCCAAGAGACCCAGTACTTC. Protein product: CASSQTGSQETQYF.

This clonotype was detected many times. The chain joins TRBV7-2 to TRBJ2-3, with 11 bases aligning to TRBD2. This CDR3 comprises 14 residues. CDR1 is SGHTA and CDR2 is FQGNSA in the germline V gene. J gave up 4 bases and V 11 bases, and 8 bases lay outside the gene matches. CDR3 protein: CAGGSGRAADTQYF. CDR3 nucleotides: TGTGCCGGGGGTAGCGGGAGGGCCGCAGATACGCAGTATTTT.

This clonotype has ten or more counts. The junction departs from germline at one end; a sequencing error may be responsible. V gene TRBV24-1 combines with J gene TRBJ2-5; D might be TRBD1 (5 bases). Per germline, CDR1 KGHDR and CDR2 SFDVKD. The CDR3 extends over 10 amino acids. CDR3 in DNA: TGTGCCACCAGTCAGCGCTTTCAGGGCTTC. This codes for CATSQRFQGF.